A selection of T cell receptor beta chains follows, all from one sample in a study of identical twins. MiXCR, applied by TCRdb to the 5' RACE reads, yields one record per CDR3 protein. The data show fewer than 250,000 distinct CDR3 sequences, with roughly 7% seen just once and approximately 3.7% held by the top ten. These data were also filed under a second study, of yellow fever vaccine responses in identical twins.

Sequencing was carried out using memory (CD45RO+) T cells sorted from blood. The receptors derive from a woman aged 18-29 years in good health. Each CDR3 is given with its conserved first and last residue. Each record gives: clone size, V gene, D gene, J gene, CDR3 DNA, CDR3 protein. The D gene is left open where the match is weak. Not all rows give a size; the values are once, few, many and, for expanded clones, a class.

few,TRBV28,TRBD2,TRBJ2-7,TGTGCCAGCAGGATCCGGGCTAGCGGGAGGGATTCCTACGAGCAGTACTTC,CASRIRASGRDSYEQYF
few,TRBV20-1,-,TRBJ1-1,TGCAGTGCTAGAGATGTGGTAAACACTGAAGCTTTCTTT,CSARDVVNTEAFF
-,TRBV3-1,-,TRBJ2-7,TGTGCCAGCAGCCAAGTCGCCTACGAGCAGTACTTC,CASSQVAYEQYF
many,TRBV29-1,TRBD1,TRBJ1-2,TGCAGCGCCGACTCGGGACAGCATTACAACTATGGCTACACCTTC,CSADSGQHYNYGYTF
-,TRBV18,TRBD1,TRBJ2-1,TGTGCCAGCTCACGCCGACAGGGGACATCGTACAATGAGCAGTTCTTC,CASSRRQGTSYNEQFF
-,TRBV5-6,-,TRBJ2-1,TGTGCCAGCAGCTTCTCGCAAATGGCGTTTGAGCAGTTCTTC,CASSFSQMAFEQFF
many,TRBV29-1,-,TRBJ2-5,TGCAGCGTTGAGTTTGTAGGGGAGACCCAGTACTTC,CSVEFVGETQYF
-,TRBV4-2,-,TRBJ2-5,TGTGCCAGCAGCCAAGATAAATTCCAAGAGACCCAGTACTTC,CASSQDKFQETQYF
-,TRBV7-2,TRBD1,TRBJ1-6,TGTGCCAGCAGCTCTAGACAGGGCCGCAATTCACCCCTCCACTTT,CASSSRQGRNSPLHF
few,TRBV27,-,TRBJ2-7,TGTGCCAGCAGTCGGAGTGCAGGTGTGTGGTACTTC,CASSRSAGVWYF
many,TRBV6-1,-,TRBJ2-1,TGTGCCAGCCAAAGCGCGGCAGACGAGGTCTACAATGAGCAGTTCTTC,CASQSAADEVYNEQFF
few,TRBV6-2/TRBV6-3,TRBD1,TRBJ2-2,TGTGCCAGCAGTTACATTTCAGGGGGCGAGGCCGGGGAGCTGTTTTTT,CASSYISGGEAGELFF
many,TRBV7-2,-,TRBJ1-1,TGTGCCAGCAGCTTAGGAGAGGTAAACACTGAAGCTTTCTTT,CASSLGEVNTEAFF
-,TRBV7-6,-,TRBJ2-1,TGTGCCAGCAGCCAACAGAATGAGCAGTTCTTC,CASSQQNEQFF
-,TRBV19,-,TRBJ2-2,TGTGCCAGTAGTCCCGGGACACTCAAGAACACCGGGGAGCTGTTTTTT,CASSPGTLKNTGELFF
few,TRBV19,TRBD1,TRBJ2-2,TGTGCCAGCCGCATGGGACAGACTTTTACCGGGGAGCTGTTTTTT,CASRMGQTFTGELFF
many,TRBV27,TRBD2,TRBJ2-7,TGTGCCAGCAGTCGACTAACGGGACTAGCGGAAACCTACGAGCAGTACTTC,CASSRLTGLAETYEQYF
many,TRBV12-3/TRBV12-4,-,TRBJ1-2,TGTGCCAGCAGTTTATTCGGGCCTAACTATGGCTACACCTTC,CASSLFGPNYGYTF
many,TRBV11-1,TRBD2,TRBJ2-3,TGTGCCAGCAGCTTAGGCGCCCGCGGGAGGGCCGGGGCAGATACGCAGTATTTT,CASSLGARGRAGADTQYF
few,TRBV5-1,-,TRBJ2-4,TGCGCCAGCAGCTCATCCTTGGGACCATCGAACGGACAGCGGAATATATTAGCCAAAAACATTCAGTACTTC,CASSSSLGPSNGQRNILAKNIQYF
many,TRBV12-3/TRBV12-4,TRBD2,TRBJ2-1,TGTGCCAGCAGTTTTGGGACTAGCGGGAAAAATGAGCAGTTCTTC,CASSFGTSGKNEQFF
many,TRBV11-2,TRBD1,TRBJ2-2,TGTGCCAGCAGACCACAGGGGCCCGGGGAGCTGTTTTTT,CASRPQGPGELFF
-,TRBV14,-,TRBJ2-5,TGTGCCAGCAGCCAAGGCAGGGCCCAGTACTTC,CASSQGRAQYF
many,TRBV7-2,TRBD2,TRBJ2-1,TGTGCCAGCAGCTACGGACTATCTTTAGCGGGGAATGAGCAGTTCTTC,CASSYGLSLAGNEQFF
many,TRBV5-1,-,TRBJ1-3,TGCGCCAGCAGCCTCCAGGGAAACACCATATATTTT,CASSLQGNTIYF
many,TRBV6-5,-,TRBJ2-1,TGTGCCAGCAGTTACGTGAATGGGGGGAGCTCCTACAATGAGCAGTTCTTC,CASSYVNGGSSYNEQFF